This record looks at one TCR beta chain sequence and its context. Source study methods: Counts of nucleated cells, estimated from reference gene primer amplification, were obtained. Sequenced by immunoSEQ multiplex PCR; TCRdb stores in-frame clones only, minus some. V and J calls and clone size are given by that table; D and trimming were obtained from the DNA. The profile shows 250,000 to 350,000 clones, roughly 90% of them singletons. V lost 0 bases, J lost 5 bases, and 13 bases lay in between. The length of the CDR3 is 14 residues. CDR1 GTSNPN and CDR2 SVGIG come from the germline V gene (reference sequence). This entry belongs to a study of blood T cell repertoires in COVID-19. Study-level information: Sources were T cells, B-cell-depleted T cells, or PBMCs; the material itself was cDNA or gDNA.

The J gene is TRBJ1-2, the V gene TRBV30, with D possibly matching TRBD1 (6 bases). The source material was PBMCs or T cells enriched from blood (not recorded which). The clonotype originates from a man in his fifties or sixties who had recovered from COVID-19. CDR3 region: CAWSVQGTPYGYTF. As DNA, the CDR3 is TGTGCCTGGAGTGTACAAGGGACACCTTATGGCTACACCTTC.